Listed below are T cell receptor beta chains from one sample, sequenced in a study of human T cells and chemical hapten exposure. TCRdb itself ran the RACE reads through MiXCR, one entry per CDR3 protein. The repertoire holds 60,000 to 70,000 distinct CDR3 sequences, with approximately 11% as singletons. The source was whole blood, collected in connection with sensitization to the hapten diphenylcyclopropenone (DPC). These receptors were obtained from a woman between 45 and 60 years old with alopecia areata. Some clones in this sample may be carry-over from other donors' samples. The CDR3 runs from the conserved cysteine through the conserved F or W. The order of the fields is D gene, J gene, V gene, clone size, CDR3 protein, CDR3 DNA. D genes are given only for firm matches. Only some rows state a clone size, as once, few, many or a class for expanded clones.

d_call: .
j_call: TRBJ2-6
v_call: TRBV7-9
clone_size: .
cdr3_aa: CASSRAGSGANVLTF
cdr3_nt: TGTGCCAGCAGTCGAGCAGGGTCCGGGGCCAACGTCCTGACTTTC

d_call: TRBD1
j_call: TRBJ1-1
v_call: TRBV18
clone_size: many
cdr3_aa: CASSPGQGGTEAFF
cdr3_nt: TGTGCCAGCTCACCGGGACAGGGGGGCACTGAAGCTTTCTTT

d_call: .
j_call: TRBJ2-7
v_call: TRBV5-1
clone_size: few
cdr3_aa: CASRASPFPTYEQYF
cdr3_nt: TGCGCCAGCAGAGCTTCTCCCTTCCCTACCTACGAGCAGTACTTC

d_call: TRBD1
j_call: TRBJ1-2
v_call: TRBV28
clone_size: few
cdr3_aa: CASNGQAKGYGYTF
cdr3_nt: TGTGCCAGCAATGGACAGGCCAAGGGCTATGGCTACACCTTC

d_call: TRBD1
j_call: TRBJ1-5
v_call: TRBV12-5
clone_size: .
cdr3_aa: CASGWGQPTSNQPQHF
cdr3_nt: TGTGCTAGTGGTTGGGGACAGCCGACGAGCAATCAGCCCCAGCATTTT

d_call: TRBD2
j_call: TRBJ2-1
v_call: TRBV12-5
clone_size: many
cdr3_aa: CASGLVPVAGGPRPDNEQFF
cdr3_nt: TGTGCTAGTGGTTTGGTACCTGTAGCGGGAGGGCCAAGGCCCGACAATGAGCAGTTCTTC

d_call: .
j_call: TRBJ2-1
v_call: TRBV29-1
clone_size: few
cdr3_aa: CSAKLTGGEFF
cdr3_nt: TGCAGCGCCAAGCTAACAGGGGGGGAGTTCTTC

d_call: .
j_call: TRBJ1-1
v_call: TRBV18
clone_size: many
cdr3_aa: CASSVMDAGVGTEAFF
cdr3_nt: TGTGCCAGCTCCGTAATGGACGCCGGGGTAGGGACTGAAGCTTTCTTT

d_call: .
j_call: TRBJ2-7
v_call: TRBV7-2
clone_size: many
cdr3_aa: CASSPTSSAYEQYF
cdr3_nt: TGTGCCAGCAGCCCCACCAGTTCAGCCTACGAGCAGTACTTC

d_call: .
j_call: TRBJ1-3
v_call: TRBV4-3
clone_size: few
cdr3_aa: CASSENRGSGSGNTIYF
cdr3_nt: TGCGCCAGCAGCGAAAACCGCGGCAGTGGCTCTGGAAACACCATATATTTT

d_call: .
j_call: TRBJ1-2
v_call: TRBV7-9
clone_size: few
cdr3_aa: CASSPPSDSQRSYTF
cdr3_nt: TGTGCCAGCAGCCCTCCCTCGGACAGCCAGAGGAGCTACACCTTC

d_call: .
j_call: TRBJ2-7
v_call: TRBV7-9
clone_size: .
cdr3_aa: CASSPGQGSRGAREQYF
cdr3_nt: TGTGCCAGCAGCCCGGGACAGGGTTCGCGGGGGGCCCGGGAGCAGTACTTC

d_call: .
j_call: TRBJ1-1
v_call: TRBV12-3/TRBV12-4
clone_size: few
cdr3_aa: CASSEWKGIVYTEAFF
cdr3_nt: TGTGCCAGCAGTGAATGGAAGGGGATTGTGTATACTGAAGCTTTCTTT

d_call: TRBD1
j_call: TRBJ2-3
v_call: TRBV28
clone_size: many
cdr3_aa: CASSLGTGVSDTQYF
cdr3_nt: TGTGCCAGCAGCCTTGGAACAGGGGTTTCAGATACGCAGTATTTT

d_call: TRBD1
j_call: TRBJ1-2
v_call: TRBV28
clone_size: few
cdr3_aa: CASSSPTRGLLGYTF
cdr3_nt: TGTGCCAGCAGTTCGCCGACAAGGGGGCTTCTTGGCTACACCTTC

d_call: TRBD1
j_call: TRBJ2-1
v_call: TRBV7-2
clone_size: many
cdr3_aa: CASSPRGTGGSYNEQFF
cdr3_nt: TGTGCCAGCAGCCCCCGGGGGACAGGGGGCTCCTACAATGAGCAGTTCTTC

d_call: .
j_call: TRBJ1-2
v_call: TRBV20-1
clone_size: few
cdr3_aa: CSARDLAGRVSNYGYTF
cdr3_nt: TGCAGTGCTAGAGATCTGGCAGGGAGGGTCTCTAACTATGGCTACACCTTC

d_call: TRBD1
j_call: TRBJ1-6
v_call: TRBV29-1
clone_size: many
cdr3_aa: CSVKTGGDNSPLHF
cdr3_nt: TGCAGCGTCAAGACAGGGGGAGATAATTCACCCCTCCACTTT

d_call: .
j_call: TRBJ1-5
v_call: TRBV6-5
clone_size: few
cdr3_aa: CASSSRGFEPQHF
cdr3_nt: TGTGCCAGCAGTTCCAGGGGTTTTGAGCCCCAGCATTTT

d_call: TRBD1
j_call: TRBJ1-1
v_call: TRBV20-1
clone_size: few
cdr3_aa: CSASDRGTEAFF
cdr3_nt: TGCAGTGCCTCCGACAGGGGGACTGAAGCTTTCTTT

d_call: .
j_call: TRBJ2-2
v_call: TRBV6-2/TRBV6-3
clone_size: many
cdr3_aa: CASSSGTPNTGELFF
cdr3_nt: TGTGCCAGCAGTTCCGGGACGCCGAACACCGGGGAGCTGTTTTTT

d_call: .
j_call: TRBJ1-1
v_call: TRBV6-6
clone_size: many
cdr3_aa: CATRVVTNTEAFF
cdr3_nt: TGTGCCACCCGAGTGGTGACGAACACTGAAGCTTTCTTT

d_call: TRBD1
j_call: TRBJ2-7
v_call: TRBV11-3
clone_size: many
cdr3_aa: CASSASDRGRYEQYF
cdr3_nt: TGTGCCAGCAGCGCATCAGACAGGGGGCGATACGAGCAGTACTTC

d_call: TRBD1
j_call: TRBJ1-5
v_call: TRBV18
clone_size: few
cdr3_aa: CASSPTAGGQPQHF
cdr3_nt: TGTGCCAGCTCACCAACGGCAGGGGGGCAGCCCCAGCATTTT

d_call: .
j_call: TRBJ2-1
v_call: TRBV7-6
clone_size: .
cdr3_aa: CASSLRVSYNEQFF
cdr3_nt: TGTGCCAGCAGCTTAAGGGTATCCTACAATGAGCAGTTCTTC

d_call: TRBD2
j_call: TRBJ2-2
v_call: TRBV3-1
clone_size: .
cdr3_aa: CASSQEASGANTGELFF
cdr3_nt: TGTGCCAGCAGCCAAGAGGCTAGCGGGGCGAACACCGGGGAGCTGTTTTTT

d_call: TRBD2
j_call: TRBJ2-3
v_call: TRBV7-3
clone_size: many
cdr3_aa: CASSPLGAGSTDTQYF
cdr3_nt: TGTGCCAGCAGCCCCCTGGGAGCGGGAAGCACAGATACGCAGTATTTT

d_call: TRBD1
j_call: TRBJ2-3
v_call: TRBV20-1
clone_size: many
cdr3_aa: CSAAGGQGTDTQYF
cdr3_nt: TGCAGTGCTGCCGGGGGACAGGGTACGGATACGCAGTATTTT

d_call: TRBD1
j_call: TRBJ1-1
v_call: TRBV28
clone_size: many
cdr3_aa: CASSSGTGAGTEAFF
cdr3_nt: TGTGCCAGCAGTTCCGGGACAGGGGCCGGGACTGAAGCTTTCTTT

d_call: TRBD1
j_call: TRBJ1-1
v_call: TRBV2
clone_size: many
cdr3_aa: CASSRHRDSPMNTEAFF
cdr3_nt: TGTGCCAGCAGTCGCCACCGGGACAGCCCTATGAACACTGAAGCTTTCTTT

d_call: TRBD1
j_call: TRBJ1-2
v_call: TRBV7-9
clone_size: .
cdr3_aa: CASSSPGQIIYGYTF
cdr3_nt: TGTGCCAGCAGCTCGCCGGGACAGATCATCTATGGCTACACCTTC

d_call: .
j_call: TRBJ2-3
v_call: TRBV20-1
clone_size: many
cdr3_aa: CSATLDGDTQYF
cdr3_nt: TGCAGTGCCACTTTAGACGGCGATACGCAGTATTTT

d_call: .
j_call: TRBJ1-1
v_call: TRBV7-9
clone_size: few
cdr3_aa: CASSLDREAFF
cdr3_nt: TGTGCCAGCAGCTTAGACAGGGAAGCTTTCTTT

d_call: .
j_call: TRBJ2-3
v_call: TRBV12-3/TRBV12-4
clone_size: .
cdr3_aa: CASRPFTGSTDTQYF
cdr3_nt: TGTGCCAGCAGACCCTTCACGGGTAGCACAGATACGCAGTATTTT

d_call: .
j_call: TRBJ1-3
v_call: TRBV5-6
clone_size: many
cdr3_aa: CASSFSTGTTGNTIYF
cdr3_nt: TGTGCCAGCAGCTTCTCCACAGGGACAACTGGAAACACCATATATTTT

d_call: .
j_call: TRBJ1-6
v_call: TRBV6-5
clone_size: few
cdr3_aa: CASSWEGGALHF
cdr3_nt: TGTGCCAGCAGTTGGGAGGGGGGAGCCCTCCACTTT

d_call: .
j_call: TRBJ1-5
v_call: TRBV18
clone_size: .
cdr3_aa: CASSPPGGLGKPQHF
cdr3_nt: TGTGCCAGCTCACCACCTGGAGGGTTGGGGAAGCCCCAGCATTTT

d_call: .
j_call: TRBJ2-7
v_call: TRBV7-6
clone_size: .
cdr3_aa: CASSLLQNSYEQYF
cdr3_nt: TGTGCCAGCAGCCTGCTCCAAAACTCCTACGAGCAGTACTTC

d_call: .
j_call: TRBJ1-1
v_call: TRBV18
clone_size: many
cdr3_aa: CASSPEVNTEAFF
cdr3_nt: TGTGCCAGCTCACCGGAGGTGAACACTGAAGCTTTCTTT

d_call: .
j_call: TRBJ1-3
v_call: TRBV7-2
clone_size: .
cdr3_aa: CASSRLPSGNTIYF
cdr3_nt: TGTGCCAGCAGCCGACTCCCCTCTGGAAACACCATATATTTT

d_call: .
j_call: TRBJ2-2
v_call: TRBV7-2
clone_size: many
cdr3_aa: CASSLRQLGGSGELFF
cdr3_nt: TGTGCCAGCAGCTTACGACAGCTCGGTGGGTCCGGGGAGCTGTTTTTT

d_call: .
j_call: TRBJ2-2
v_call: TRBV7-3
clone_size: .
cdr3_aa: CASSLTYGELFF
cdr3_nt: TGTGCCAGCAGCTTAACGTACGGGGAGCTGTTTTTT

d_call: .
j_call: TRBJ1-3
v_call: TRBV6-5
clone_size: .
cdr3_aa: CASSPTLGRTGNTIYF
cdr3_nt: TGTGCCAGCAGTCCTACTCTGGGCAGAACTGGAAACACCATATATTTT

d_call: .
j_call: TRBJ1-2
v_call: TRBV6-4
clone_size: few
cdr3_aa: CASSAGYGYTF
cdr3_nt: TGTGCCAGCAGTGCGGGCTATGGCTACACCTTC